Listed here are 17 T cell receptor beta chains from one sample, sequenced in a study of a mutant IDH1 vaccine in newly diagnosed glioma. The method was immunoSEQ multiplex PCR; TCRdb's version includes in-frame clones alone and lacks a portion of them. The repertoire holds around 62,000 clones, with approximately 91% as singletons. Described time point: week 11, during vaccination. With topical imiquimod, each dose of the vaccine consisted of 300 ug of mutant IDH1 20-mer peptide. The antigens for these receptors are not known. The material was PBMCs, obtained from a glioma patient whose treatment included an IDH1 peptide vaccine. These receptors originate from a man between 35 and 55 years old with glioma.

The genes are TRBV28 and TRBJ1-3; D perhaps matches TRBD1 (6 bases). Trimming cost V 4 bases and J 8 bases, with 18 bases left between them. Per the germline V gene, CDR1 is MDHEN and CDR2 is SYDVKM. This CDR3 is built from 15 residues. CDR3 sequence (DNA): TGTGCCAGCAGTTCCTGGGACACCCCTCGAGACACCATATATTTT. Protein product: CASSSWDTPRDTIYF.

The chain uses TRBV18 and TRBJ1-2; D not resolved. Germline loops: CDR1 KGHSH, CDR2 LQKENI. The V gene lost 6 bases and the J gene lost 2 bases, with 16 bases spanning the gap. The CDR3 runs 15 residues. The CDR3 nucleotides read TGTGCCAGCTCCCGCGATGGAACTCAGAACTATGGCTACACCTTC. This encodes CASSRDGTQNYGYTF.

The V gene is TRBV7-2, the J gene TRBJ2-7; 9 positions agree with TRBD1. There are 15 residues in the CDR3. Germline CDR1 and CDR2: SGHTA and FQGNSA. V dropped 6 bases and J dropped 3; count of bases not matched to a gene: 9. The CDR3 spells CASRSIPGQGYEQYF. The CDR3 bases are TGTGCCAGCAGATCGATCCCGGGACAGGGCTACGAGCAGTACTTC.

This rearrangement joins TRBV5-1 to TRBJ2-2, with 9 bases that match TRBD2. V gave up 4 bases and J gave up 3 bases; unmatched junction bases: 4. The CDR3 has 15 amino acids. Germline CDR1 SGHRS, CDR2 YFSETQ. CDR3 protein: CASSLLAGDTGELFF. The CDR3, as DNA: TGCGCCAGCAGCCTTTTAGCGGGGGACACCGGGGAGCTGTTTTTT.

The rearrangement joins TRBV5-4 to TRBJ1-2; D is uncertain. CDR3 length: 13 amino acids. Trimming took off 4 bases at V and 3 bases at J, with 10 bases between the two ends. CDR1 SGHNT and CDR2 YYREEE come from the germline V gene (reference sequence). The CDR3 DNA sequence: TGTGCCAGCAGCCCCGGGCCGGACTATGGCTACACCTTC. It specifies CASSPGPDYGYTF.

This clone has just one count. The sample contains more than one DNA sequence encoding this CDR3. V usage is TRBV7-2 and J usage is TRBJ2-3; D gene unclear. CDR3 size: 11 residues. V dropped 5 bases and J dropped 6 bases, with 6 bases sitting between them. CDR1 is SGHTA, CDR2 FQGNSA, per germline. CDR3 DNA sequence: TGTGCCAGCAGCCCCGCGGATACGCAGTATTTT. Translated, it gives CASSPADTQYF. Based on the CDR3 plus reference TRBV7-2 and TRBJ2-3, the full variable domain is GAGVSQSPSNKVTEKGKDVELRCDPISGHTALYWYRQSLGQGLEFLIYFQGNSAPDKSGLPSDRFSAERTGGSVSTLTIQRTQQEDSAVYLCASSPADTQYFGPGTRLTVL.

V gene TRBV28 combines with J gene TRBJ1-1; possible D gene TRBD1, 6 bases. CDR3 length: 17 amino acids. Looked up from germline, CDR1 is MDHEN and CDR2 is SYDVKM. Trimming cost V 8 bases and J 3 bases, with 25 bases left between them. CDR3 nucleotides: TGTGCCAGCGATGGATTGGGACAACGGGCGAGGTACACTGAAGCTTTCTTT. Its protein product is CASDGLGQRARYTEAFF.

The chain's CDR3 is CASSVAWRTSGAYTGELFF. The CDR3 coding sequence is TGTGCCAGCAGCGTAGCTTGGCGGACTAGCGGGGCCTACACCGGGGAGCTGTTTTTT. The genes are TRBV9 and TRBJ2-2; 12 bases agree with TRBD2. Trimming at V came to 0 bases and at J to 3 bases, leaving 9 bases not matched to a gene. The length of the CDR3 is 19 residues. Germline V gene sequence: CDR1 SGDLS, CDR2 YYNGEE.

This chain uses TRBV9 with TRBJ1-1, with 8 bases aligning to TRBD1. The CDR3 length is 15 residues. V lost 0 bases to trimming and J lost 3 bases; unmatched junction nucleotides: 4. The germline CDR1 and CDR2 sequences are SGDLS and YYNGEE. In DNA, the CDR3 is TGTGCCAGCAGCGTAGGATCAGGGGGCCACACTGAAGCTTTCTTT. Protein: CASSVGSGGHTEAFF.

This chain joins TRBV28 and TRBJ2-6; the D gene is possibly TRBD2 (5 bases). CDR3 length: 16 residues. Germline V gives CDR1 MDHEN, CDR2 SYDVKM. The V end lost 5 bases, the J end lost 0 bases, and 11 bases lay between the germline ends. CDR3 in amino acids: CASSRPGLSGANVLTF. CDR3 bases: TGTGCCAGCAGTCGTCCAGGACTCTCTGGGGCCAACGTCCTGACTTTC.

This sequence joins TRBV11-2 and TRBJ2-5, with a possible D match to TRBD1 (5 bases). Gene TRBJ2-7 matches the end of the DNA better, so the J call may be wrong. The length of the CDR3 is 14 residues. Germline assignment: CDR1 SGHAT and CDR2 FQNNGV. In nucleotides, the CDR3 is TGTGCCAGCAGCTCCAGGGTGGGCTCCTACGAGCAGTACTTC. Its protein product is CASSSRVGSYEQYF.

The gene calls are TRBV21-1 and TRBJ2-7; the table names TRBD2, a call not compared with the DNA. TRBV21-1 is termed a pseudogene. The CDR3 totals 14 residues. The CDR3 DNA reads as TGTGCCAGCAGCAAAGAGCGGGGCGACGACGAGCAGTACGTC. Its translation is CASSKERGDDEQYV.

To note about this clone: The identical CDR3 is also encoded by other nucleotide sequences in the sample. The chain joins TRBV28 to TRBJ2-1, with TRBD2 identical over 13 bases. The CDR3 covers 16 residues. Germline loops: CDR1 MDHEN, CDR2 SYDVKM. The V segment lost 6 bases and the J segment 7 bases; nucleotides outside the gene matches: 9. The CDR3 DNA is TGTGCCAGCAGCCAGAGACTAGCGGGAGGACTGAATGAGCAGTTCTTC. This codes for CASSQRLAGGLNEQFF.

V and J are TRBV21-1 and TRBJ1-1; TRBD1 reflects the table's D call only, with no check against the DNA. TRBV21-1 is a pseudogene. The CDR3 contains 11 residues. CDR3 sequence (DNA): TGTGCCAGCAGCAAGGGCCAGGCCGCTTTCTTT. Translated: CASSKGQAAFF.

The J gene is TRBJ2-1, the V gene TRBV6-1; no firm D call. V was pared by 4 bases and J by 2 bases, with 9 bases between. In germline, CDR1 is MNHNS, CDR2 SASEGT. The CDR3 is 14 residues long. The CDR3 here is CASSAYGPYNEQFF. The CDR3 coding sequence is TGTGCCAGCAGTGCCTACGGACCCTACAATGAGCAGTTCTTC.

In DNA form, the CDR3 reads TGTGCCAGCAGCGGACGTGCAGGGAGTCCTTATGGCTACACCTTC. Protein product: CASSGRAGSPYGYTF. This chain uses TRBV6-5 with TRBJ1-2; possibly TRBD1 for D (5 bases). This CDR3 region has 15 residues. The V end was cut by 6 bases, the J end by 5 bases, with 19 bases between. Germline V gene data show CDR1 as MNHEY and CDR2 as SVGAGI.

The chain is built from TRBV11-2 and TRBJ1-4; D not resolved. Germline V gene sequence: CDR1 SGHAT, CDR2 FQNNGV. There are 13 residues in the CDR3. V shed 0 bases and J shed 6 bases, with 5 bases lying between them. The CDR3 bases are TGTGCCAGCAGCTTAGAGGAGGATGAAAAACTGTTTTTT. This translates into CASSLEEDEKLFF.